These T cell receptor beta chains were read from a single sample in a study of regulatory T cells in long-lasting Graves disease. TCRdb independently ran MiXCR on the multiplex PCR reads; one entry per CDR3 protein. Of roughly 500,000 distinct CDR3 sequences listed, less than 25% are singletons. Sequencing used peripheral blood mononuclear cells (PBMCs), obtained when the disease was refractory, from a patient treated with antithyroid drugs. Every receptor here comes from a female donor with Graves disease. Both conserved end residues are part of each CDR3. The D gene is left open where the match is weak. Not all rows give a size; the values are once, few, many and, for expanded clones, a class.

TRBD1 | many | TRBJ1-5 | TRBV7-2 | CASGQGGGYSNQPQHF | TGTGCCAGCGGTCAGGGGGGAGGATATAGCAATCAGCCCCAGCATTTT
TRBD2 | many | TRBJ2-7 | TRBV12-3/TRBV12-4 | CASTRAGGIYEQYF | TGTGCCAGCACCCGAGCGGGAGGGATCTACGAGCAGTACTTC
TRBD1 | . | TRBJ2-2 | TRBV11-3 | CASSPGQAAGELFF | TGTGCCAGCAGCCCCGGACAGGCCGCCGGGGAGCTGTTTTTT
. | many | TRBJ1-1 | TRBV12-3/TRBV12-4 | CASTLQGWNTEAFF | TGTGCCAGCACCCTACAGGGTTGGAACACTGAAGCTTTCTTT
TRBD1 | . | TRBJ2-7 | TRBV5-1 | CASSLEDRRHEQYF | TGCGCCAGCAGCTTGGAGGACAGGAGGCACGAGCAGTACTTC
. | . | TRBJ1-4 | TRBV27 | CASSRRPGREKLFF | TGTGCCAGCAGTCGACGTCCAGGGCGTGAAAAACTGTTTTTT
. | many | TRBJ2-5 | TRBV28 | CASAARAPYQETQYF | TGTGCCAGCGCCGCACGGGCTCCATACCAAGAGACCCAGTACTTC
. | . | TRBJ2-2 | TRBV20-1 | CSATPPTDTGELFF | TGCAGTGCTACCCCTCCTACAGACACCGGGGAGCTGTTTTTT
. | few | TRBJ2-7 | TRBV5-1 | CASSGMGFEYEQYF | TGCGCCAGCAGCGGGATGGGGTTTGAATACGAGCAGTACTTC
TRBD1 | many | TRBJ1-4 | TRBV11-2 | CASSSTGSREKLFF | TGTGCCAGCAGCTCGACAGGGTCACGAGAAAAACTGTTTTTT
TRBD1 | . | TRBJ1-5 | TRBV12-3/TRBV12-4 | CAGSYQGQYSNQPQHF | TGTGCCGGCAGTTACCAGGGACAGTATAGCAATCAGCCCCAGCATTTT
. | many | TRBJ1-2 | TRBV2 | CASSRPGRSRGYTF | TGTGCCAGCAGCCGACCCGGGCGCTCTCGAGGCTACACCTTC
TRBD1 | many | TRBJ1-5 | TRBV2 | CASNMGGQVNQPQHF | TGTGCCAGCAATATGGGGGGACAGGTCAATCAGCCCCAGCATTTT
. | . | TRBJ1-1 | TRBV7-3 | CASRSGRGEAFF | TGTGCCAGCAGATCAGGACGGGGAGAAGCTTTCTTT
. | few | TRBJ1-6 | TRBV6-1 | CASSYGSGARSPLHF | TGTGCCAGCAGCTATGGATCCGGGGCTCGTTCACCCCTCCACTTT
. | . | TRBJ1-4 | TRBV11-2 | CASSLVDIVPATNEKLFF | TGTGCCAGCAGCTTAGTTGATATCGTCCCCGCAACTAATGAAAAACTGTTTTTT
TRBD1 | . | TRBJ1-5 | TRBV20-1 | CSASPGQGNQPQHF | TGCAGTGCATCTCCGGGACAGGGTAATCAGCCCCAGCATTTT
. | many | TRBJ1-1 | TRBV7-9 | CASSLTLRPNTEAFF | TGTGCCAGCAGCTTGACCCTAAGACCGAACACTGAAGCTTTCTTT
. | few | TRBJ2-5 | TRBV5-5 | CASSPIPPGLIIGTQYF | TGTGCCAGCAGCCCAATCCCTCCGGGACTCATCATCGGGACCCAGTACTTC
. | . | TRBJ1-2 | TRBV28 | CASSFRSHRARGYTF | TGTGCCAGCAGTTTCCGGTCCCACAGGGCCCGTGGCTACACCTTC
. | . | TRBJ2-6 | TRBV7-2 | CASSLVPLSSGANVLTF | TGTGCCAGCAGCTTAGTACCCCTTTCCTCTGGGGCCAACGTCCTGACTTTC
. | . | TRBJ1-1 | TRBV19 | CASTPRRNTEAFF | TGTGCCAGTACCCCTCGGAGGAACACTGAAGCTTTCTTT
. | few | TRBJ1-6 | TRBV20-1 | CSASEGAWNSPLHF | TGCAGTGCTAGCGAAGGGGCCTGGAATTCACCCCTCCACTTT
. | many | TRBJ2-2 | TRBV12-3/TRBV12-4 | CATEGPTGELFF | TGTGCCACCGAAGGGCCAACGGGGGAGCTGTTTTTT